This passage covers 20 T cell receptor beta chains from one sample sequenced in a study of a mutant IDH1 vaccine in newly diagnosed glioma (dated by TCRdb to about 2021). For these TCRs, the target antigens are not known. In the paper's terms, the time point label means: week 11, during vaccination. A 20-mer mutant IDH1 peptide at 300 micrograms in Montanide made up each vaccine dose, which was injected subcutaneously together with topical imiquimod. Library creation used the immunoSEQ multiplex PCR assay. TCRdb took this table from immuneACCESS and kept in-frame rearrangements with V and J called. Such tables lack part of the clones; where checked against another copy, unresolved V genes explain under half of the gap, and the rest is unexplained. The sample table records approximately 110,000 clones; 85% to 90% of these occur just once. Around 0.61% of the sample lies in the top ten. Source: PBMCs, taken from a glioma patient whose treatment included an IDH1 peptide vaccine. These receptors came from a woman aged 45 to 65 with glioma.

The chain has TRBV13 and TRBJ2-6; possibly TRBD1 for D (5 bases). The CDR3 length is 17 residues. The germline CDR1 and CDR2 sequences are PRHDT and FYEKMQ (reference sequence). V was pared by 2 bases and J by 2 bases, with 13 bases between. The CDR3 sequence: CASSLLQEYTGANVLTF. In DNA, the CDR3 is TGTGCCAGCAGCTTACTACAGGAGTATACTGGGGCCAACGTCCTGACTTTC.

This CDR3 reads CASSLRPSTDTQYF. The DNA of the CDR3 is TGTGCCAGCAGTTTACGACCTAGCACAGATACGCAGTATTTT. The rearrangement uses TRBV27 and TRBJ2-3, with no clear D. Trimming shortened V by 2 bases and J by 0 bases, and 6 bases separated the two germline ends. This CDR3 is 14 amino acids long. Germline assignment: CDR1 MNHEY and CDR2 SMNVEV (reference sequence).

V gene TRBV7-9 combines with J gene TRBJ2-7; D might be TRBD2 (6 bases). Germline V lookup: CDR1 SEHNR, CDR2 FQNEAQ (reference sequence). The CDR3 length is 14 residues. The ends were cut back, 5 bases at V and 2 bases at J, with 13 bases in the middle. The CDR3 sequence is CASSRGTATYEQYF. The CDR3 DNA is TGTGCCAGCAGCCGAGGGACTGCGACCTACGAGCAGTACTTC. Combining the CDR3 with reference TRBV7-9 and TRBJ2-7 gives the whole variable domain DTGVSQNPRHKITKRGQNVTFRCDPISEHNRLYWYRQTLGQGPEFLTYFQNEAQLEKSRLLSDRFSAERPKGSFSTLEIQRTEQGDSAMYLCASSRGTATYEQYFGPGTRLTVT.

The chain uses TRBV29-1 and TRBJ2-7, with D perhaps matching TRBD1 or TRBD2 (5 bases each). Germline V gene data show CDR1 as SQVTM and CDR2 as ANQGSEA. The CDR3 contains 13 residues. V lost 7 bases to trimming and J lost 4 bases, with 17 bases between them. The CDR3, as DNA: TGCAGCGCAGAAGACAGCGGAAGATACGAGCAGTACTTC. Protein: CSAEDSGRYEQYF.

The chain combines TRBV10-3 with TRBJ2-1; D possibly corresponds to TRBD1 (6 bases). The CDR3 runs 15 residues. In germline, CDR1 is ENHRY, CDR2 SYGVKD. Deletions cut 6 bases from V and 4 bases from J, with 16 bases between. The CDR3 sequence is CAIRQGTFLYNEQFF. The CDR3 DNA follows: TGTGCCATCAGACAGGGAACGTTTCTTTACAATGAGCAGTTCTTC.

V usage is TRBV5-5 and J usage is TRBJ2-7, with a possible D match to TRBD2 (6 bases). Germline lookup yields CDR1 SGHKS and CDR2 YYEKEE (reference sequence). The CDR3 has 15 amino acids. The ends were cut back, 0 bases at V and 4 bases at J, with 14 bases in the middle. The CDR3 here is CASSLAGGSGYEQYF. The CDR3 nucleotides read TGTGCCAGCAGCTTGGCCGGGGGAAGCGGGTACGAGCAGTACTTC.

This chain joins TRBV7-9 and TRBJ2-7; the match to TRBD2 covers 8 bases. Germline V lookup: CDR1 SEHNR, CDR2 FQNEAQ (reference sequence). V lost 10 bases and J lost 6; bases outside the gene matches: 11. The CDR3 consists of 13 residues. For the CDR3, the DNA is TGTGCCATTCAGCGGGAGAGGGCCTCCGAGCAGTACTTC. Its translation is CAIQRERASEQYF.

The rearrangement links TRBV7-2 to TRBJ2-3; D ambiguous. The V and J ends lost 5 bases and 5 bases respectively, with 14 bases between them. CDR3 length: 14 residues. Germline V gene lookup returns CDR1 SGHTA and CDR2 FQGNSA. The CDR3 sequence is CASSRPIRGDTQYF. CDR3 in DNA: TGTGCCAGCAGCCGTCCTATTAGAGGAGATACGCAGTATTTT.

The CDR3 reads CASSGLYTDTQYF. DNA of the CDR3: TGTGCCAGCAGCGGGTTGTACACAGATACGCAGTATTTT. The rearrangement uses TRBV9 and TRBJ2-3, with D unresolved. Between the trimmed V and J ends, which lost 3 bases and 2 bases, there was a span of 7 bases. Germline lookup yields CDR1 SGDLS and CDR2 YYNGEE. This CDR3 has 13 amino acids.

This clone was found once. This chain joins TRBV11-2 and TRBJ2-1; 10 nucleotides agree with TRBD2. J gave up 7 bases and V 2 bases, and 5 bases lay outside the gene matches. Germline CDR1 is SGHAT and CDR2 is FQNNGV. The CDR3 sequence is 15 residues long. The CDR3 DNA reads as TGTGCCAGCAGCTTACCTAGCGGGAGAGAGAATGAGCAGTTCTTC. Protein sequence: CASSLPSGRENEQFF.

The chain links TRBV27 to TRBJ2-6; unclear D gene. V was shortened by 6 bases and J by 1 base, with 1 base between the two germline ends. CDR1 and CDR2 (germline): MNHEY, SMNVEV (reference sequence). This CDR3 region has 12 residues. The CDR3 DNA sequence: TGTGCCAGCAGGTCTGGGGCCAACGTCCTGACTTTC. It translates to CASRSGANVLTF.

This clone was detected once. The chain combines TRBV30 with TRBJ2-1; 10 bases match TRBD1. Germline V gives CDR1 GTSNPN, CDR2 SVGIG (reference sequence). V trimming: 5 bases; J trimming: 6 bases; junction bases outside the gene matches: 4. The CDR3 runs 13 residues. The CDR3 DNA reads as TGTGCCTGGGGGACAGGGGTTTCCAATGAGCAGTTCTTC. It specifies CAWGTGVSNEQFF.

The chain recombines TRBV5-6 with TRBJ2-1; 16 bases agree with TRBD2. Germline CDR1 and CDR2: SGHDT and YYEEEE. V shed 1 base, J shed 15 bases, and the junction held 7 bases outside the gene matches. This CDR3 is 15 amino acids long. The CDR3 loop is CASSLSGLAGGVPFF. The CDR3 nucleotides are TGTGCCAGCAGCTTGTCGGGACTAGCGGGAGGGGTTCCGTTCTTC.

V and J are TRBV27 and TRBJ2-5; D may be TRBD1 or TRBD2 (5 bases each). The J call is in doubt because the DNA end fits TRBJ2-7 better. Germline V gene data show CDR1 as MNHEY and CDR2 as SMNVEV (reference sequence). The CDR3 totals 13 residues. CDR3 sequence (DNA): TGTGCCAGCAGAAAGGGACCGACGTACGAGCAGTACTTC. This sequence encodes CASRKGPTYEQYF.

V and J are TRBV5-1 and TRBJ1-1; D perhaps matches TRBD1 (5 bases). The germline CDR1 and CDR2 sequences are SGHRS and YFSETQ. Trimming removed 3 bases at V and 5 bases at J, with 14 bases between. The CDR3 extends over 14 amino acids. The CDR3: CASSYRGLQTEAFF. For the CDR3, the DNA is TGCGCCAGCAGCTATAGGGGATTACAGACTGAAGCTTTCTTT.

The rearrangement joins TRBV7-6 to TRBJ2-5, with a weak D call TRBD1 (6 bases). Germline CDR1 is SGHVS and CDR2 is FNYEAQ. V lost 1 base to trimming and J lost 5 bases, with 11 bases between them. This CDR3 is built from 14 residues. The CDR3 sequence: CASSLGGRGETQYF. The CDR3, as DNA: TGTGCCAGCAGCTTAGGGGGGCGCGGGGAGACCCAGTACTTC.

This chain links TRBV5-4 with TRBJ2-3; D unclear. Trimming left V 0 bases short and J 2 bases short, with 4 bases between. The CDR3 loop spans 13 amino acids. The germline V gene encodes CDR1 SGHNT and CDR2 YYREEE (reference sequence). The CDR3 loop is CASSLGYTDTQYF. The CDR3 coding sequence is TGTGCCAGCAGCTTGGGATACACAGATACGCAGTATTTT.

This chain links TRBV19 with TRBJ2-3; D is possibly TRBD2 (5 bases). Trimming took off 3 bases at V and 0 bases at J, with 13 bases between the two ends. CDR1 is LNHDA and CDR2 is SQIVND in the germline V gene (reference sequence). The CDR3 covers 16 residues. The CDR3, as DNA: TGTGCCAGTAGTATGCGGGTAGCCTCTAGCACAGATACGCAGTATTTT. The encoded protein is CASSMRVASSTDTQYF.

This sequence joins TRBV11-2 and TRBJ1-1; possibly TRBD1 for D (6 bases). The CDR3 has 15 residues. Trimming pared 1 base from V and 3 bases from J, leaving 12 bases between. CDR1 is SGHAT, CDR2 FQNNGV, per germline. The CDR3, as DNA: TGTGCCAGCAGCTTAGTTCGGGGGCGGGACACTGAAGCTTTCTTT. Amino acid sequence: CASSLVRGRDTEAFF.

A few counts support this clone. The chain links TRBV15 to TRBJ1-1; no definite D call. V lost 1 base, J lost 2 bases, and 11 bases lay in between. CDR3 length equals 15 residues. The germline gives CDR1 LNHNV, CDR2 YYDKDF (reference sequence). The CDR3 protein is CATSRALYLNTEAFF. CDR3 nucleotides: TGTGCCACCAGCAGAGCGTTGTATCTTAACACTGAAGCTTTCTTT.